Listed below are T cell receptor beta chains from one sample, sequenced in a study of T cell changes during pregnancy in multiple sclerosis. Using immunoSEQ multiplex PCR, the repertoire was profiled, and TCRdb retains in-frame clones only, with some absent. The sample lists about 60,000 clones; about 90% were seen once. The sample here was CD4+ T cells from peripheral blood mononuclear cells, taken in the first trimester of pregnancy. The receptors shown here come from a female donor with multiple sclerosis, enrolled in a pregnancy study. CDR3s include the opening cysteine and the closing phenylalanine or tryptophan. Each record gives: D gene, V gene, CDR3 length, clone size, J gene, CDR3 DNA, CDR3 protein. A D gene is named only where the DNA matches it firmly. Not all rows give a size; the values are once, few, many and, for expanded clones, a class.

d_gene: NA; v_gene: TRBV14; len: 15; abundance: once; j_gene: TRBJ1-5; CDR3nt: TGTGCAATTACCTCCAATCAGGGTCCCGGTCAGCCCCAGCATTTT; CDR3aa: CAITSNQGPGQPQHF
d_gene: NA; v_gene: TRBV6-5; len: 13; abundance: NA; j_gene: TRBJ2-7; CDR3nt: TGTGCCAGCAGTTACTCGATGAGTTACGAGCAGTACTTC; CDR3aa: CASSYSMSYEQYF
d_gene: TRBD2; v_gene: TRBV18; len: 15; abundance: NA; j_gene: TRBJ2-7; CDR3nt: TGTGCCAGCTCCACCGAAGCTAGCGGGCCCTACGAGCAGTACTTC; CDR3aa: CASSTEASGPYEQYF
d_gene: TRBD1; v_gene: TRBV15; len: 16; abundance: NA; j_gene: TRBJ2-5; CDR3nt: TGTGCCACCAGCAGCTCCCCGGGACAGGGGCGAGAGACCCAGTACTTC; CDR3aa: CATSSSPGQGRETQYF
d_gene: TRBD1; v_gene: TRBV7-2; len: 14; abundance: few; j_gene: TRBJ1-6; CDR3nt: TGTGCCAGCAGCTCATACAGGGGGAATTCACCCCTCCACTTT; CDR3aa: CASSSYRGNSPLHF
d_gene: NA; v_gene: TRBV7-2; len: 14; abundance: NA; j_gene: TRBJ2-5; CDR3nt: TGTGCCAGCAGTCCGGGGTGGCCCGGGGAGACCCAGTACTTC; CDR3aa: CASSPGWPGETQYF
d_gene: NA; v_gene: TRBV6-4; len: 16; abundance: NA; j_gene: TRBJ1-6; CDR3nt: TGTGCCAGCAGTGATCTCCCGAAGGGGTTTAATTCACCCCTCCACTTT; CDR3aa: CASSDLPKGFNSPLHF
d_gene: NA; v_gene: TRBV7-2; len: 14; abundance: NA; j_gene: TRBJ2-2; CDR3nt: TGTGCCAGCATCCGACAGGTGAACACCGGGGAGCTGTTTTTT; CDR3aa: CASIRQVNTGELFF
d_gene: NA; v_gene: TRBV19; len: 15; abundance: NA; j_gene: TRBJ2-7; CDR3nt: TGTGCCAGTAGTACACAGGGAATTTACTCTGGTGAGCAGTACTTC; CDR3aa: CASSTQGIYSGEQYF
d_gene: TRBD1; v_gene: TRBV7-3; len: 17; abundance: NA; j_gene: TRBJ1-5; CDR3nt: TGTGCCAGCAGCCCAAACGCCGGGACAGATAGCAATCAGCCCCAGCATTTT; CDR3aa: CASSPNAGTDSNQPQHF
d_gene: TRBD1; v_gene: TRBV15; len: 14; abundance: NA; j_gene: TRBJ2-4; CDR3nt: TGTGCCACCACCATAGGGACAGGGGGAAACATTCAGTACTTC; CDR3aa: CATTIGTGGNIQYF
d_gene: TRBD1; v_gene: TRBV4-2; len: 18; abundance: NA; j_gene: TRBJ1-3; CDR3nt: TGTGCCAGCAGCCAACCCTCCCGGACAGGCCCCTCTGGAAACACCATATATTTT; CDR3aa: CASSQPSRTGPSGNTIYF
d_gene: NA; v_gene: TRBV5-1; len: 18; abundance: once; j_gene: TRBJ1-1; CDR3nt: TGCGCCAGCAGCTTGAGGGAACAGGGTGGCAAGATGAACACTGAAGCTTTCTTT; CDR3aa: CASSLREQGGKMNTEAFF
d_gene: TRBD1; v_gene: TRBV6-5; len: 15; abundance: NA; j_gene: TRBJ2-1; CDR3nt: TGTGCCAGCAGATACGGACAGGGGGCCCGAGATGAGCAGTTCTTC; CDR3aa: CASRYGQGARDEQFF
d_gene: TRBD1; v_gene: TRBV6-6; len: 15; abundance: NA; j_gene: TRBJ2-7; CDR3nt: TGTGCCAGCAGTTATGGGGGACAGGGCTACTACGAGCAGTACTTC; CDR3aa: CASSYGGQGYYEQYF
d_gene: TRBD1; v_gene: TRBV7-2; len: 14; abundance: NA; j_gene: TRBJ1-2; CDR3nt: TGTGCCAGCAGCTTAGCGACAGGGAGCTATGGCTACACCTTC; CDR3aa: CASSLATGSYGYTF
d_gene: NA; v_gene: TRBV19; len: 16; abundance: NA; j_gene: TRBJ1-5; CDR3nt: TGTGCCAGTAGTATAGACCACACGGGGGGTAAACAGCCCCAGCATTTT; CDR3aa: CASSIDHTGGKQPQHF
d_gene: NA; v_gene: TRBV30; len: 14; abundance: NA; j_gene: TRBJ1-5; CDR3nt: TGTGCCTGGAGTGTTTCTTCGGGATTAGGGCCCCAGCATTTT; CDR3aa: CAWSVSSGLGPQHF
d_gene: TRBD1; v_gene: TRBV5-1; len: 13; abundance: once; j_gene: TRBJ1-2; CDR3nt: TGCGCCAGCAGCCCCGGACAGGGCTATGGCTACACCTTC; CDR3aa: CASSPGQGYGYTF
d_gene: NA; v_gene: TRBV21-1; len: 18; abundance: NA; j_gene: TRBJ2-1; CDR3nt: TGTGCCAGCAGCAAAGGGACCTCTAGCGGCCGCTCCTACAATGAGCAGTTCTTC; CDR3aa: CASSKGTSSGRSYNEQFF
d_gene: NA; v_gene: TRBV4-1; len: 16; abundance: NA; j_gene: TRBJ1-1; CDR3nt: TGCGCCAGCAGCCAAGGGACGGCAGGGAAGGGCACTGAAGCTTTCTTT; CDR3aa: CASSQGTAGKGTEAFF
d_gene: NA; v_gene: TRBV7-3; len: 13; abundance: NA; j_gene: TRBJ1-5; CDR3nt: TGTGCCAGCAGCTTAACAGGGAGTCAGCCCCAGCATTTT; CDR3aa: CASSLTGSQPQHF
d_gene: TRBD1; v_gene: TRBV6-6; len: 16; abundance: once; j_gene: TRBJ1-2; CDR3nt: TGTGCCAGCAGTTACACTGGACAGGGGGTGGATTATGGCTACACCTTC; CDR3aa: CASSYTGQGVDYGYTF
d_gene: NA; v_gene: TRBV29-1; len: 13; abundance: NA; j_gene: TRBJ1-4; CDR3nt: TGCAGCGTTTACCAGGGGTCGGTTGAAAAACTGTTTTTT; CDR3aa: CSVYQGSVEKLFF
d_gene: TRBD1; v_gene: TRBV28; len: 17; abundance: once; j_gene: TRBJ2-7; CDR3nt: TGTGCCAGCAGTTTCGGGGCCACAGGGGTGACTTCCTACGAGCAGTACTTC; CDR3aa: CASSFGATGVTSYEQYF
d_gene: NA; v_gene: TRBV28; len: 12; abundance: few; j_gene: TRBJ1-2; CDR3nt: TGTGCCAGCAGTTATGGGGGCGGGGGCTACACCTTC; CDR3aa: CASSYGGGGYTF
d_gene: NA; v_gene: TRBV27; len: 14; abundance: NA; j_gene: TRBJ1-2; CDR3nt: TGTGCCAGCAGTTTTGTGGCAGGGCCCTATCGCTACACCTTC; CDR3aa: CASSFVAGPYRYTF
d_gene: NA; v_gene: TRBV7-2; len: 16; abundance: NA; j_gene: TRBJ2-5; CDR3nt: TGTGCCAGCAGTTCATTGGGGCGGGGGCCCCAAGAGACCCAGTACTTC; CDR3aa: CASSSLGRGPQETQYF
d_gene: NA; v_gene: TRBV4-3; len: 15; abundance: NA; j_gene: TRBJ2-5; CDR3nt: TGCGCCAGCAGCCAAGTACGAGTGTTACCAGAGACCCAGTACTTC; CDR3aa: CASSQVRVLPETQYF
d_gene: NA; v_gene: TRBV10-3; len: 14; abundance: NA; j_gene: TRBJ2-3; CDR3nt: TGTGCCATCAGTGTAGAAGAGGAGGGAGATACGCAGTATTTT; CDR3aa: CAISVEEEGDTQYF
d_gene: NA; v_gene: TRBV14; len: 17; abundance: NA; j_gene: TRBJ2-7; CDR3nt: TGTGCCAGCAGCCAACAATTCAACAGGGTTGTCCCCTACGAGCAGTACTTC; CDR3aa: CASSQQFNRVVPYEQYF
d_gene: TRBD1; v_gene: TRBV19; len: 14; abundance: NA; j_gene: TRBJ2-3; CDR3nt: TGTGCCAGTGCCCGGGACAGGGAAAGAGATACGCAGTATTTT; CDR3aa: CASARDRERDTQYF
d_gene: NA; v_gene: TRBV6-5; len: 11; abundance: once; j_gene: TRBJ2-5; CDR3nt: TGTGCCAGCAGTTTGCGGGAGACCCAGTACTTC; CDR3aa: CASSLRETQYF
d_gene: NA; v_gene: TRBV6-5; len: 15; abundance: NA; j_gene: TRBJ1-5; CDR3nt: TGTGCCAGCAGGCCGCAGGGGAATAGCAATCAGCCCCAGCATTTT; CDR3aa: CASRPQGNSNQPQHF
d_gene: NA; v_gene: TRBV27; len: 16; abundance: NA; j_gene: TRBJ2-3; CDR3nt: TGTGCCAGCAGTTATGGGTGGATGACCGGGACAGATACGCAGTATTTT; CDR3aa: CASSYGWMTGTDTQYF